These 15 T cell receptor beta chains were sequenced from one sample in a study of shared clonotypes between healthy human individuals. Sequencing was performed with immunoSEQ multiplex PCR; in TCRdb, only in-frame clones are kept and a portion is missing. The profile shows some 580,000 clones, roughly 97% of them singletons. Sequenced: naive CD4+ T cells sorted from blood. Subset indicated: CD45RA+ positively selected. The receptors stem from a woman in her 30s in good health.

V gene TRBV27 combines with J gene TRBJ2-5; D might be TRBD1 (6 bases). The DNA matches TRBJ2-7 better at its end, which makes the J call doubtful. Germline CDR1 MNHEY, CDR2 SMNVEV (reference sequence). The CDR3 covers 14 residues. CDR3 nucleotide sequence: TGTGCCAGCAGTTTCTCCAGGGGTGCCTACGAGCAGTACTTC. This gives the protein CASSFSRGAYEQYF.

This clone has a handful of counts. This rearrangement joins TRBV2 to TRBJ1-1; D is possibly TRBD1 (6 bases). This CDR3 is built from 14 residues. Trimming stripped 7 bases from V and 0 bases from J, with 12 bases between. Germline assignment: CDR1 SNHLY and CDR2 FYNNEI. CDR3 residues: CASIHRALNTEAFF. The CDR3 coding sequence is TGTGCCAGCATACACAGGGCGTTGAACACTGAAGCTTTCTTT.

This sequence joins TRBV30 and TRBJ1-1; possibly TRBD1 for D (6 bases). The CDR3 sequence is 13 residues long. Germline loops: CDR1 GTSNPN, CDR2 SVGIG (reference sequence). The V and J ends lost 2 bases and 10 bases respectively, with 17 bases between them. Written as DNA, the CDR3 is TGTGCCTGGAGTACGATCTACAGGGTCTCAGCTTTCTTT. This sequence encodes CAWSTIYRVSAFF. The full variable domain, completed using reference TRBV30 and TRBJ1-1, is SQTIHQWPATLVQPVGSPLSLECTVEGTSNPNLYWYRQAAGRGLQLLFYSVGIGQISSEVPQNLSASRPQDRQFILSSKKLLLSDSGFYLCAWSTIYRVSAFFGQGTRLTVV.

This clone was detected a few times. Other nucleotide sequences in the sample specify the same CDR3. The chain is built from TRBV7-9 and TRBJ2-7; 10 bases align to TRBD2. Per the germline V gene, CDR1 is SEHNR and CDR2 is FQNEAQ (reference sequence). The CDR3 extends over 12 amino acids. V trimming: 8 bases; J trimming: 4 bases; junction bases outside the gene matches: 2. The CDR3 region has the DNA TGTGCCAGCTCTAGCGGGAGATACGAGCAGTACTTC. This codes for CASSSGRYEQYF.

The chain recombines TRBV30 with TRBJ2-2, with TRBD2 matching 8 bases. V lost 2 bases, J lost 3 bases, and 5 bases stayed unmatched. Germline lookup yields CDR1 GTSNPN and CDR2 SVGIG (reference sequence). This CDR3 is built from 15 residues. CDR3 loop: CAWSRSGGYTGELFF. The CDR3 bases are TGTGCCTGGAGTAGGTCGGGAGGGTACACCGGGGAGCTGTTTTTT.

The chain recombines TRBV27 with TRBJ2-7; D possibly corresponds to TRBD1 (6 bases). The V gene's germline CDR1 is MNHEY and CDR2 SMNVEV (reference sequence). Trimming took 5 bases from V and 6 from J, leaving 20 bases between them. The CDR3 is made up of 15 amino acids. The DNA of the CDR3 is TGTGCCAGCAGTCTTTCGGGGCAGGGGAAACGCGAGCAGTACTTC. This sequence encodes CASSLSGQGKREQYF.

V and J are TRBV28 and TRBJ2-7; tentative D call: TRBD2 (6 bases). Trimming cost V 7 bases and J 3 bases, with 19 bases left between them. CDR1 is MDHEN and CDR2 is SYDVKM in the germline V gene. There are 15 residues in the CDR3. The CDR3 DNA sequence: TGTGCCAGCACCCTCGGAGGAGGGCCCATCTACGAGCAGTACTTC. Its translation: CASTLGGGPIYEQYF.

The genes are TRBV21-1 and TRBJ2-3; the DNA was not used to check the table's D call, TRBD2. TRBV21-1 counts as a pseudogene. There are 19 residues in the CDR3. In DNA form, the CDR3 reads TGTGCCAGCAGCTCCGGGACTAGCGGATTCCCCGGTGGCACAGATACGCAGTATTTT. Translation: CASSSGTSGFPGGTDTQYF.

This chain links TRBV2 with TRBJ2-3; 11 bases line up with TRBD2. Trimming took 5 bases from V and 2 from J; bases not matched to a gene: 3. Germline CDR1 and CDR2: SNHLY and FYNNEI. This CDR3 spans 15 amino acids. CDR3 region: CASSLGLADTDTQYF. CDR3 nucleotide sequence: TGTGCCAGCAGTTTGGGACTAGCGGACACAGATACGCAGTATTTT. The full variable domain, completed using reference TRBV2 and TRBJ2-3, is EPEVTQTPSHQVTQMGQEVILRCVPISNHLYFYWYRQILGQKVEFLVSFYNNEISEKSEIFDDQFSVERPDGSNFTLKIRSTKLEDSAMYFCASSLGLADTDTQYFGPGTRLTVL.

The V gene is TRBV5-1, the J gene TRBJ1-1; D possibly corresponds to TRBD1 (6 bases). This CDR3 is built from 14 residues. Germline V gene data show CDR1 as SGHRS and CDR2 as YFSETQ. The V end was cut by 2 bases, the J end by 5 bases, with 13 bases between. The CDR3 region has the DNA TGCGCCAGCAGCTTATGGGGGGCGCGAACTGAAGCTTTCTTT. As protein: CASSLWGARTEAFF.

V gene TRBV30 combines with J gene TRBJ2-7; D unclear. From germline, CDR1 is GTSNPN and CDR2 SVGIG (reference sequence). Deletions cut 0 bases from V and 9 bases from J, with 15 bases between. CDR3 length: 13 residues. CDR3 in DNA: TGTGCCTGGAGTGTAAGGCTCCCCGGCGTGCAGTACTTC. Its translation: CAWSVRLPGVQYF.

The V and J genes are TRBV6-1 and TRBJ1-2; perhaps TRBD1 as D (5 bases). Germline CDR1 MNHNS, CDR2 SASEGT. Deletions cut 0 bases from V and 4 bases from J, with 15 bases between. The CDR3 has 16 amino acids. CDR3 residues: CASSEARGGLLYGYTF. In DNA, the CDR3 is TGTGCCAGCAGTGAAGCGAGGGGAGGGCTCCTCTATGGCTACACCTTC.

The rearrangement joins TRBV7-9 to TRBJ2-7; a possible D gene is TRBD1 (6 bases). V gave up 4 bases and J gave up 5 bases, with 21 bases separating them. Germline values: CDR1 SEHNR, CDR2 FQNEAQ (reference sequence). CDR3 length: 16 amino acids. As DNA, the CDR3 is TGTGCCAGCAGCTCGAACAACAGGGCATCCGGCGACGAGCAGTACTTC. This translates into CASSSNNRASGDEQYF.

The rearrangement uses TRBV18 and TRBJ2-5; D is undetermined. The germline gives CDR1 KGHSH, CDR2 LQKENI. Trimming shortened V by 5 bases and J by 4 bases, and 8 bases separated the two germline ends. This CDR3 comprises 12 residues. CDR3 coding DNA: TGTGCCAGCTCAATTTCGCCAGAGACCCAGTACTTC. It translates to CASSISPETQYF.

For the CDR3, the DNA is TGTGCCAGCAGAACCTTTGAGGGCGTCTACGAGCAGTACTTC. Translation: CASRTFEGVYEQYF. The V and J genes are TRBV28 and TRBJ2-7; tentative D call: TRBD2 (5 bases). Between the trimmed V and J ends, which lost 6 bases and 3 bases, there was a span of 15 bases. Germline CDR1 is MDHEN and CDR2 is SYDVKM. This CDR3 is 14 amino acids long.